This TCR beta chain was sequenced in a study of breast tumors, draining lymph nodes, adjacent tissues. Findings and caveats of the study: Data fit most tumor T cells coming from lymph node, expanding in tumor.

This clonotype was observed many times. Its antigen is still unknown. TCRdb used MiXCR to reprocess the multiplex PCR reads, holding one entry per CDR3 protein. The table has around 13,000 distinct CDR3 sequences, about 50% seen once. The germline CDR1 and CDR2 sequences are KGHDR and SFDVKD. V was trimmed by 1 base and J by 11 bases, leaving 11 bases between them. This CDR3 has 13 amino acids. This chain uses TRBV24-1 with TRBJ2-1, with D uncertain. The sequence was collected from a female donor with breast cancer. Some clones in this sample may be carry-over from other donors' samples. Sequencing used tumor-adjacent breast tissue. CDR3 region: CATSDFLGSKQFF. As DNA, the CDR3 is TGTGCCACCAGTGATTTTCTGGGCTCGAAGCAGTTCTTC.